Listed below are T cell receptor beta chains from one sample, sequenced in a study of blood T cell repertoires in COVID-19. TCRdb's copy holds only in-frame clones and misses some; the assay was immunoSEQ multiplex PCR. The table includes around 150,000 clones, roughly 90% detected once. Sequencing was carried out using peripheral blood. The source is a man between 18 and 35 years old with acute or convalescent COVID-19. CDR3s include the opening cysteine and the closing phenylalanine or tryptophan.

j_call	v_call	cdr3_aa
TRBJ2-7	TRBV6-2/TRBV6-3	CASSTPIDRTPYEQYF
TRBJ1-5	TRBV5-1	CASSLGTGNQPQHF
TRBJ2-1	TRBV25-1	CASSDRSRNNEQFF
TRBJ2-3	TRBV6-6	CASSSGRAPDTQYF
TRBJ1-5	TRBV6-5	CASSQLGQYNQPQHF
TRBJ2-5	TRBV7-9	CASSFSAGGEETQYF
TRBJ2-1	TRBV7-2	CASRQFPGTTNNEQFF
TRBJ2-1	TRBV20-1	CSASRDRVNEQFF
TRBJ2-1	TRBV9	CASSTRQSYNEQFF
TRBJ1-2	TRBV2	CASSEKVGGNYGYTF
TRBJ1-4	TRBV2	CASTLTLDEKLFF
TRBJ1-5	TRBV27	CASSADRGFDQPQHF
TRBJ1-6	TRBV5-6	CASFTQSSYNSPLHF
TRBJ1-2	TRBV4-2	CASSHLEGTGDYGYTF
TRBJ1-2	TRBV5-1	CASSLAPTRGAGYGYTF
TRBJ2-1	TRBV7-9	CASSSWDLNNEQFF
TRBJ2-1	TRBV15	CATSGGPGLASYNEQFF
TRBJ2-1	TRBV30	CAWSPQTGTPNEQFF
TRBJ1-4	TRBV4-1	CASSLKPGGVSPGTNEKLFF
TRBJ2-7	TRBV5-4	CASSRERGDYEQYF
TRBJ2-5	TRBV7-7	CASSLVEGKEAGKETQYF
TRBJ2-4	TRBV5-4	CASSATSASKNIQYF
TRBJ2-1	TRBV19	CASSMGEIGTDNEQFF
TRBJ2-1	TRBV7-8	CASSLGVGGDNEQFF
TRBJ1-2	TRBV6-5	CASTFGPLNYGYTF